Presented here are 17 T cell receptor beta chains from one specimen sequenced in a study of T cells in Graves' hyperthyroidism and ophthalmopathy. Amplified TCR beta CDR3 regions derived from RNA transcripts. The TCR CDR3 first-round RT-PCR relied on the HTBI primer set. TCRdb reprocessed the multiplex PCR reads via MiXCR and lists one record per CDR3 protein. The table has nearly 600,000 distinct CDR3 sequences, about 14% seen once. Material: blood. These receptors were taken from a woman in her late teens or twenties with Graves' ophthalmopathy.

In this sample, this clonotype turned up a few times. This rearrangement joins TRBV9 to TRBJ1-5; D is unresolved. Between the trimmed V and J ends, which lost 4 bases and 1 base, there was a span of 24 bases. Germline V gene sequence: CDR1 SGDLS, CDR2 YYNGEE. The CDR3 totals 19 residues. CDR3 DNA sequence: TGTGCCAGCAGCTCCCGCGTCCGAGACCCCCACGGAAGCAATCAGCCCCAGCATTTT. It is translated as CASSSRVRDPHGSNQPQHF.

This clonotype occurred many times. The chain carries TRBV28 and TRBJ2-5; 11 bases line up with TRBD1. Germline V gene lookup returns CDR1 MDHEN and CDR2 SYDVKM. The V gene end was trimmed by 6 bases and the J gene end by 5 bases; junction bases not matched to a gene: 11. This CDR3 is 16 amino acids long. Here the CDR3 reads CASRLSGTGGIETQYF. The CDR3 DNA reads TGTGCCAGCAGACTCTCCGGGACAGGGGGAATTGAGACCCAGTACTTC.

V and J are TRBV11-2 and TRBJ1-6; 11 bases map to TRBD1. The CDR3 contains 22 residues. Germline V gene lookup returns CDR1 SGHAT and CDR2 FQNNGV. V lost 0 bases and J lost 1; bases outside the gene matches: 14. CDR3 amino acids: CASSLDRISGTGGRSYNSPLHF. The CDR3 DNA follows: TGTGCCAGCAGCTTAGATCGGATTTCCGGGACAGGGGGGAGATCCTATAATTCACCCCTCCACTTT. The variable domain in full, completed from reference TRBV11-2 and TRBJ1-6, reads EAGVAQSPRYKIIEKRQSVAFWCNPISGHATLYWYQQILGQGPKLLIQFQNNGVVDDSQLPKDRFSAERLKGVDSTLKIQPAKLEDSAVYLCASSLDRISGTGGRSYNSPLHFGNGTRLTVT.

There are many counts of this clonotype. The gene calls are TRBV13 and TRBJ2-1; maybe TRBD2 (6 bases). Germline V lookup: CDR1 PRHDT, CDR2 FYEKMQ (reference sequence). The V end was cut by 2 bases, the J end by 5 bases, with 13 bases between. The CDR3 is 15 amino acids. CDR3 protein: CASSLRERLNNEQFF. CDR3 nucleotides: TGTGCCAGCAGCTTACGGGAGAGGCTTAACAATGAGCAGTTCTTC.

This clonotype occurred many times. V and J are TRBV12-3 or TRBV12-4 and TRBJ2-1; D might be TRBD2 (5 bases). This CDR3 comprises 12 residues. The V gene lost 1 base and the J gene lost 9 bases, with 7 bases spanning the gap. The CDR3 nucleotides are TGTGCCAGCAGTTTAGGAGAGGGTGAGCAGTTCTTC. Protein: CASSLGEGEQFF.

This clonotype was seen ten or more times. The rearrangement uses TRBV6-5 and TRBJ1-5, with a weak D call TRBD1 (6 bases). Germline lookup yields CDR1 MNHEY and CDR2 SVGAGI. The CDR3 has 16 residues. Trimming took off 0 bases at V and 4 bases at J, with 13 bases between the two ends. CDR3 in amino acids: CASSYSVRGGNQPQHF. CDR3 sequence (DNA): TGTGCCAGCAGTTACTCTGTCAGGGGCGGGAATCAGCCCCAGCATTTT.

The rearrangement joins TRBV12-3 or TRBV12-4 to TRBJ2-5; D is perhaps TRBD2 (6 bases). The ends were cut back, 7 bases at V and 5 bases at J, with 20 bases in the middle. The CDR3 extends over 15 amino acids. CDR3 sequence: CASTQGTGGGETQYF. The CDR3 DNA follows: TGTGCCAGCACCCAAGGAACGGGTGGGGGGGAGACCCAGTACTTC.

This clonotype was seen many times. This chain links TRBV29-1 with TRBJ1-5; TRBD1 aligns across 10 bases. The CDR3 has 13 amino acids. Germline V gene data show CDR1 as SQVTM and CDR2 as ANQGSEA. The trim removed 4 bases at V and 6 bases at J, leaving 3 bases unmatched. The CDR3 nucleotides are TGCAGCGTTGGACAGGGGGCAAGTCAGCCCCAGCATTTT. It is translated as CSVGQGASQPQHF.

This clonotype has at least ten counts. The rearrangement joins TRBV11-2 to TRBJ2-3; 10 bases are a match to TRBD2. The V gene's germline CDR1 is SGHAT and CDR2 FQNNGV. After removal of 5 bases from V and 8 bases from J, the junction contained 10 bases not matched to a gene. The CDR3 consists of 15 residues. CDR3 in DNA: TGTGCCAGCAGCAACAATCTAGCGGGAGCGCTTACGCAGTATTTT. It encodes CASSNNLAGALTQYF.

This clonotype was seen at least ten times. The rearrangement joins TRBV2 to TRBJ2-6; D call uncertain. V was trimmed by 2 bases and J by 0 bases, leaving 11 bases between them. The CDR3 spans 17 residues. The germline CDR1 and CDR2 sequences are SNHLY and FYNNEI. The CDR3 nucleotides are TGTGCCAGCAGTGAAAATCCGGACCGCTCTGGGGCCAACGTCCTGACTTTC. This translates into CASSENPDRSGANVLTF.

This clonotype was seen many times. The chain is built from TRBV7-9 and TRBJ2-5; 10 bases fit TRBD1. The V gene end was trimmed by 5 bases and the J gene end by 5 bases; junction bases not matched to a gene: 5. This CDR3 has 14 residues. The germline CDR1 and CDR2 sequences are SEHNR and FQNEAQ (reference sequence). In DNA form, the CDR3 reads TGTGCCAGCAGCGCCGGACAGGGGGTGGAGACCCAGTACTTC. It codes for CASSAGQGVETQYF.

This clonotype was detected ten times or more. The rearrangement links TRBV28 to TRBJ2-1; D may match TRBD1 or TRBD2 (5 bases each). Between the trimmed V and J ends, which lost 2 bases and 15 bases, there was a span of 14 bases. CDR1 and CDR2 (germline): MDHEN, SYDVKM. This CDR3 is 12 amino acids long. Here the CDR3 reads CASSLDSGRGFF. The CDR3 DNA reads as TGTGCCAGCAGTTTAGATTCGGGACGTGGGTTCTTC.

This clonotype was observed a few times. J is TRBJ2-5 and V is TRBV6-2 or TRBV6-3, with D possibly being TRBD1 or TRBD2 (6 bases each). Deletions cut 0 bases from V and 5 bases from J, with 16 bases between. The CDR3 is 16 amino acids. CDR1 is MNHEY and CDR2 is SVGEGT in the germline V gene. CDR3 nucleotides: TGTGCCAGCAGTTACTCGTGTGAACAGGGAGGTGAGACCCAGTACTTC. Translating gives CASSYSCEQGGETQYF.

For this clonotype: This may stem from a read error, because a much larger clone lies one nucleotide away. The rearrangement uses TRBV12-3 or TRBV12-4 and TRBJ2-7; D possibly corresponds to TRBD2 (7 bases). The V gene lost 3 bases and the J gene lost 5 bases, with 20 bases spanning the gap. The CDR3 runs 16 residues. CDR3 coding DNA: TGTGCCAGCAGTTTTAGGACTCGTAAAGGGGGGGACGAGCAGTACTTC. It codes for CASSFRTRKGGDEQYF.

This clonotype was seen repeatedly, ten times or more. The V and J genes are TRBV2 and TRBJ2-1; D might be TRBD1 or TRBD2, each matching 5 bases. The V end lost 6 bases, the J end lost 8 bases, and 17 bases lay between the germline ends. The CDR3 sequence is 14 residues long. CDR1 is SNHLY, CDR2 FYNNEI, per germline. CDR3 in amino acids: CASRLTGTAHEQFF. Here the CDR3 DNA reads TGTGCCAGCAGACTAACCGGGACGGCGCATGAGCAGTTCTTC.

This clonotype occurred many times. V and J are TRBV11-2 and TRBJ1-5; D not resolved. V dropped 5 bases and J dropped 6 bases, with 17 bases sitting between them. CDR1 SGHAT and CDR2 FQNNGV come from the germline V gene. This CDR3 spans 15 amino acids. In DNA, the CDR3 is TGTGCCAGCAGCGCCGGGGTGGACGCGGTTCAGCCCCAGCATTTT. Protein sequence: CASSAGVDAVQPQHF.

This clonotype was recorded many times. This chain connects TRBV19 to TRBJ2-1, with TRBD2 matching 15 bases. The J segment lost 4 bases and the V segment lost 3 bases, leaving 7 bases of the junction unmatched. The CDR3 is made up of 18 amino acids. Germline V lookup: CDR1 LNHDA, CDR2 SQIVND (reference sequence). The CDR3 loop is CASSIRPGTSGRYNEQFF. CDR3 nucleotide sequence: TGTGCCAGTAGTATTCGTCCCGGGACTAGCGGGAGGTACAATGAGCAGTTCTTC.